This is a list of T cell receptor beta chains from one sample in a study of Graves' ophthalmopathy and Graves' hyperthyroidism. TCRdb recomputed calls from the multiplex PCR reads with MiXCR, one row per CDR3 protein. The sample has about 400,000 distinct CDR3 sequences, approximately 20% seen once. Sequenced material: peripheral blood. These receptor sequences come from a woman aged 18-30 years with Graves' ophthalmopathy. Both conserved end residues are part of each CDR3. Fields, in order: clone size, V gene, D gene, J gene, CDR3 DNA, CDR3 protein. A D gene is named only where the DNA matches it firmly. The size field is filled for only some rows; it gives once, few, many or a size class.

size: many
V: TRBV7-2
D: -
J: TRBJ2-5
DNA: TGTGCCAGCAGCTTAAGGGGCAGGGGCGGTGAGACCCAGTACTTC
CDR3: CASSLRGRGGETQYF

size: many
V: TRBV28
D: -
J: TRBJ1-1
DNA: TGTGCCAGCACCCCTCGGGGTTTTATTCCGCGGGGAGACACTGAAGCTTTCTTT
CDR3: CASTPRGFIPRGDTEAFF

size: many
V: TRBV11-2
D: -
J: TRBJ2-7
DNA: TGTGCCAGCAGCTTAGAAAACACAGACACCTACGAGCAGTACTTC
CDR3: CASSLENTDTYEQYF

size: many
V: TRBV29-1
D: TRBD1
J: TRBJ1-1
DNA: TGCAGCGTTGTTAGGCAGGGGGCAAGGAACACTGAAGCTTTCTTT
CDR3: CSVVRQGARNTEAFF

size: -
V: TRBV30
D: -
J: TRBJ2-7
DNA: TGTGCCTGGAGTGGGCAGGTTAACTACGAGCAGTACTTC
CDR3: CAWSGQVNYEQYF

size: many
V: TRBV11-2
D: TRBD1
J: TRBJ1-1
DNA: TGTGCCAGCAGCCTCCTGGGACAGGGGGGCACTGAAGCTTTCTTT
CDR3: CASSLLGQGGTEAFF

size: many
V: TRBV19
D: TRBD1
J: TRBJ1-1
DNA: TGTGCCATTTATGTCCGGGACAGAGGACACACTGAAGCTTTCTTT
CDR3: CAIYVRDRGHTEAFF

size: many
V: TRBV7-9
D: -
J: TRBJ2-5
DNA: TGTGCCAGCAGCTCCAGGGGTCAAGAGACCCAGTACTTC
CDR3: CASSSRGQETQYF

size: -
V: TRBV11-1
D: -
J: TRBJ1-1
DNA: TGTGCCAGCAGCTTCGACGGATGGACTAGCGGGTTCTTC
CDR3: CASSFDGWTSGFF

size: -
V: TRBV12-3/TRBV12-4
D: -
J: TRBJ2-7
DNA: TGTGCCAGCAGGCATGTCGGACAGTCGGCCTACGAGCAGTACTTC
CDR3: CASRHVGQSAYEQYF

size: few
V: TRBV30
D: TRBD1
J: TRBJ2-7
DNA: TGTGCCTGGAGTGGGGGACAGGGCCTACGAGCAGGGCAGTACTTC
CDR3: CAWSGGQGLRAGQYF

size: many
V: TRBV6-2/TRBV6-3
D: -
J: TRBJ1-1
DNA: TGCGCCAGCAGCTACGGGGGGTTGAACACTGAAGCTTTCTTT
CDR3: CASSYGGLNTEAFF

size: many
V: TRBV30
D: TRBD2
J: TRBJ2-3
DNA: TGTGCCTGGGCGCCTTCTAGCGGGACGCAGTATTTT
CDR3: CAWAPSSGTQYF

size: many
V: TRBV6-2/TRBV6-3
D: TRBD1
J: TRBJ2-7
DNA: TGTGCCAGCAGTTACTCGGAACTAAATTTAAGGGGGCTGGACGAGCAGTACTTC
CDR3: CASSYSELNLRGLDEQYF

size: many
V: TRBV6-5
D: TRBD1
J: TRBJ1-3
DNA: TGTGCCAGCAGTTACTCACTGACAGGGCGAGGAAACACCATATATTTT
CDR3: CASSYSLTGRGNTIYF

size: many
V: TRBV15
D: TRBD1
J: TRBJ1-1
DNA: TGTGCCACCAGCAGAACCGGGACAGGGGGCAGTACTGAAGCTTTCTTT
CDR3: CATSRTGTGGSTEAFF

size: -
V: TRBV6-4
D: TRBD1
J: TRBJ1-1
DNA: TGTGCCAGCAGTGACGACAGGGGGACTGAAGCTTTCTTT
CDR3: CASSDDRGTEAFF

size: many
V: TRBV20-1
D: -
J: TRBJ1-1
DNA: TGCAGTACTCCGGGGCTCATGAACACTGAAGCTTTCTTT
CDR3: CSTPGLMNTEAFF

size: many
V: TRBV2
D: -
J: TRBJ1-5
DNA: TGTGCCAGCAGTGGACCACTAATCGAAAAGCCCCAGCATTTT
CDR3: CASSGPLIEKPQHF

size: many
V: TRBV19
D: TRBD1
J: TRBJ1-1
DNA: TGTGCCGGACAGGGAAGGGGCGACACTGAAGCTTTCTTT
CDR3: CAGQGRGDTEAFF

size: many
V: TRBV7-2
D: TRBD2
J: TRBJ2-7
DNA: TGTGCCAGCAGCTTAATGACTAGCGGCGAGCAGTACTTC
CDR3: CASSLMTSGEQYF